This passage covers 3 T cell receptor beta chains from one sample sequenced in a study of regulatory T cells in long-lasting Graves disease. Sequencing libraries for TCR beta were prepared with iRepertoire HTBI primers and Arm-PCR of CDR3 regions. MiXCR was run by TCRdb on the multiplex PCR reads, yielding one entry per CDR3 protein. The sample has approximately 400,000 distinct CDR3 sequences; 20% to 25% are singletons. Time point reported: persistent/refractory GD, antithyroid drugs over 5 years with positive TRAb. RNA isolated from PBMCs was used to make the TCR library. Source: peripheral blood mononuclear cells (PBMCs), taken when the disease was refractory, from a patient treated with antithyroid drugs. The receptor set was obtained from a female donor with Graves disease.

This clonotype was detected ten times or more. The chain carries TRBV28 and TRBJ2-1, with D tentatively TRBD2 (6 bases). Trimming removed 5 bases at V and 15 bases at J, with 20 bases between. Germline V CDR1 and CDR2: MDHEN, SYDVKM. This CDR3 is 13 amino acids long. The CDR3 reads CASSPQRGAWTFF. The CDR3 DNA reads TGTGCCAGCAGTCCACAACGCGGGGCCTGGACGTTCTTC.

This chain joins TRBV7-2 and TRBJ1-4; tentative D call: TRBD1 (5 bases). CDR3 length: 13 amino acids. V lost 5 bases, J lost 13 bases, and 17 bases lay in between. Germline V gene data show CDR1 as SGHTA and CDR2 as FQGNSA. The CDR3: CASSPMGTGGLFF. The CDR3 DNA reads TGTGCCAGCAGCCCAATGGGGACTGGGGGACTGTTTTTT.

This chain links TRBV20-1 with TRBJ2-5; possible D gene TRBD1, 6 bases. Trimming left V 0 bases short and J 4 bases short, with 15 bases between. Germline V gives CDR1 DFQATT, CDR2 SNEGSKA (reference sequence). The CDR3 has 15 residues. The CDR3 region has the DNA TGCAGTGCTAGAGACGTAGGACAGAACTTAGAGACCCAGTACTTC. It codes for CSARDVGQNLETQYF.